This T cell receptor beta chain was observed in a study of T cell repertoires in cytomegalovirus infection. Study-wide background: Recently identified HLA-C-restricted and well-studied HLA-B-restricted CMV epitopes were used. Matching HLA type, along with CMV infection, was indicated by public TCR beta signatures. Study-level points and caveats: Individuals carrying CMV plus the relevant HLA were identified by cumulative frequency of public TCR beta families. Predominance within the ex vivo response was attributable to HLA-C-restricted CMV-specific TCR beta clonotypes.

Of note for this clonotype: Its antigen is undetermined.

CDR1 is MNHNS, CDR2 SASEGT, per germline. V was trimmed by 7 bases and J by 2 bases, leaving 12 bases between them. The CDR3 is 14 amino acids. TCRdb recomputed calls from the reads with MiXCR, one row per CDR3 protein. Found here are about 310,000 distinct CDR3 sequences, about 25% of them singletons; the top ten hold about an eighth. The chain carries TRBV6-1 and TRBJ2-4, with D tentatively TRBD2 (5 bases). Sequenced material: cultured PBMCs, taken from culture after CMV antigen stimulation. This TCR came from a human donor in good health (CMV status not recorded). Some clones in this sample may be carry-over from other donors' samples. Here the CDR3 reads CASTRGSTKNIQYF. Written as DNA, the CDR3 is TGTGCCAGCACACGGGGATCCACCAAAAACATTCAGTACTTC.